This TCR beta chain was recovered during a study of blood T cell repertoires in COVID-19. Study background: The origin of the acute and convalescent COVID-19 samples was the United States, Italy and Spain. PBMCs, B-cell-depleted T cells, or T cells provided the cDNA or gDNA that made up the material.

As processed by the authors: Estimation of nucleated cell counts was performed using reference gene primer amplification. The assay was immunoSEQ multiplex PCR, and TCRdb's table has in-frame clones only and misses some. The DNA was the basis for D and trimming; V, J and clone size are from that table. The sample has 200,000 or so clones; roughly 79% are singletons. This CDR3 comprises 15 residues. Germline CDR1 and CDR2: MDHEN and SYDVKM. V lost 4 bases, J lost 0 bases, and 10 bases lay in between. This receptor was obtained from a man in his sixties with active or convalescent COVID-19. The sample was peripheral blood. This rearrangement joins TRBV28 to TRBJ1-5; unclear D gene. DNA for the CDR3: TGTGCCAGCAGTTCGGGTCCAGCTAGCAATCAGCCCCAGCATTTT. Amino acid sequence: CASSSGPASNQPQHF.